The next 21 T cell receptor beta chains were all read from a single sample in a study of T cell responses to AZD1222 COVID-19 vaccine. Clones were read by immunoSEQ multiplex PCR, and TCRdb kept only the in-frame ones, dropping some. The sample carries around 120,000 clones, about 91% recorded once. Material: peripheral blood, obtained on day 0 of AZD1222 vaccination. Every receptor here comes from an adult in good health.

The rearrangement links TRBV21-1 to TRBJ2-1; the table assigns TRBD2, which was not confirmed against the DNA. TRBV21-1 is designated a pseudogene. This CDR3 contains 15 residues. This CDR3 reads CAKTPASGRCGEQFF. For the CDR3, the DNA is TGTGCCAAAACCCCGGCTAGCGGGAGGTGTGGTGAGCAGTTCTTC.

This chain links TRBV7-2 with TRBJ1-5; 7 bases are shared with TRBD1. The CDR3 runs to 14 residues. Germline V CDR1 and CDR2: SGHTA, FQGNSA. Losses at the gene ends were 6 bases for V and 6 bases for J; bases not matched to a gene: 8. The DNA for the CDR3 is TGTGCCAGCAGTCAAGACAGGGAAGCTCAGCCCCAGCATTTT. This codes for CASSQDREAQPQHF.

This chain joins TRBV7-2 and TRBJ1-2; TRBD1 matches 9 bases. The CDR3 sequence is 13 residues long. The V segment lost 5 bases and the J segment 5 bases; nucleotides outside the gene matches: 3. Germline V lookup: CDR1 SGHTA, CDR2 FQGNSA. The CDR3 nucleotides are TGTGCCAGCAGCAAGGGACAGGGTTATGGCTACACCTTC. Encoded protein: CASSKGQGYGYTF.

The CDR3 sequence: CASSLRASSNEQFF. The CDR3 region has the DNA TGTGCCAGCAGCTTAAGGGCTAGCAGCAATGAGCAGTTCTTC. The rearrangement joins TRBV11-2 to TRBJ2-1; tentative D call: TRBD2 (5 bases). The CDR3 extends over 14 amino acids. The ends were cut back, 2 bases at V and 6 bases at J, with 11 bases in the middle. Germline V gives CDR1 SGHAT, CDR2 FQNNGV.

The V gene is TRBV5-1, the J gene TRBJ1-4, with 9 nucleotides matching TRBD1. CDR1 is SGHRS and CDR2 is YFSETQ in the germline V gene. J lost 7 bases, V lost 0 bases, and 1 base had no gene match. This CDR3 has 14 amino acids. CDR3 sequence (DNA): TGCGCCAGCAGCTTGGTGGGACAGGGTGAAAAACTGTTTTTT. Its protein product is CASSLVGQGEKLFF.

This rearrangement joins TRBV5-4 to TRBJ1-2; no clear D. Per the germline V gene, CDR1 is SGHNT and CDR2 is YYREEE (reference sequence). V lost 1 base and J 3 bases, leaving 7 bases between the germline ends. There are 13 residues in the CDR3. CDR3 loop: CASSLSGHYGYTF. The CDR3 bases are TGTGCCAGCAGCTTGAGCGGACACTATGGCTACACCTTC. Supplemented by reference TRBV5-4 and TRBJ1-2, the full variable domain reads ETGVTQSPTHLIKTRGQQVTLRCSSQSGHNTVSWYQQALGQGPQFIFQYYREEENGRGNFPPRFSGLQFPNYSSELNVNALELDDSALYLCASSLSGHYGYTFGSGTRLTVV.

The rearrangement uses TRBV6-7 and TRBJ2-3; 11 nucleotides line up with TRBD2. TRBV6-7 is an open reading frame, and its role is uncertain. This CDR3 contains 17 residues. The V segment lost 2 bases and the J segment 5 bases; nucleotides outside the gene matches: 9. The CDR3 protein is CASSYTFSGLAEDTQYF. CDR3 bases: TGTGCCAGCAGTTACACCTTCTCGGGACTAGCGGAAGATACGCAGTATTTT.

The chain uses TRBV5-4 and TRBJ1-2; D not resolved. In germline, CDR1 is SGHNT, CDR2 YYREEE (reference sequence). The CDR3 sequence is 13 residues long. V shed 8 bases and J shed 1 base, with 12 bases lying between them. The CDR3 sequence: CASTVDFNYGYTF. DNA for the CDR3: TGTGCCAGTACCGTGGATTTTAACTATGGCTACACCTTC.

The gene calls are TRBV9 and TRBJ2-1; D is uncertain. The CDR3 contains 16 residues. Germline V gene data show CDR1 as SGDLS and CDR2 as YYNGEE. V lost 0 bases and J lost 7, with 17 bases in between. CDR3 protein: CASSVDPLLDQNEQFF. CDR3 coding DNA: TGTGCCAGCAGCGTAGACCCACTGTTGGACCAGAATGAGCAGTTCTTC.

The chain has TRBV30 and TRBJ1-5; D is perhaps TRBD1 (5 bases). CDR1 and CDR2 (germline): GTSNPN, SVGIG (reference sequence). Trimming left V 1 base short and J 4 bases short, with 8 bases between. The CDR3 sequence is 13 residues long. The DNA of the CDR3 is TGTGCCTGGAGTGCAGGGTGGAATCAGCCCCAGCATTTT. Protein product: CAWSAGWNQPQHF.

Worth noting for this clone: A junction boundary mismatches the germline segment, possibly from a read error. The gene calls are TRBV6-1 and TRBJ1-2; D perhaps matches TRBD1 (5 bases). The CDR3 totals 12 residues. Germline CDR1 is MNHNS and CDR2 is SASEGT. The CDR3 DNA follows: TGTGCCAGCAGTGAAAACGACCAGGGTGTACCCTTC. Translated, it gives CASSENDQGVPF.

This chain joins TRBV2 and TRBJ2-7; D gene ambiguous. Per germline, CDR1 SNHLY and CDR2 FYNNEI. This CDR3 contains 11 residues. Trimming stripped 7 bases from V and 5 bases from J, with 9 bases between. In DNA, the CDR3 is TGTGCCAGCAAAGGGCGCGACGAGCAGTACTTC. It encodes CASKGRDEQYF.

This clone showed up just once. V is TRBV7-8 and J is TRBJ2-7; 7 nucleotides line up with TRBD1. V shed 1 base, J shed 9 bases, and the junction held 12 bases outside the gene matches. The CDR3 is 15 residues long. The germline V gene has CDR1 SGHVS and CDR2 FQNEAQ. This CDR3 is CASSLVDRVLRGQYF. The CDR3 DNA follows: TGTGCCAGCAGCTTAGTTGACAGGGTCCTACGTGGGCAGTACTTC.

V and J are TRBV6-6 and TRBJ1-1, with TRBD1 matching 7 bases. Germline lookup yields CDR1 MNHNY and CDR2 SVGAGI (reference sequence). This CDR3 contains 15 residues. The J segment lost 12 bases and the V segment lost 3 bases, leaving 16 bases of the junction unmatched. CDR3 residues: CASSYRRDSPVVTFF. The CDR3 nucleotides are TGTGCCAGCAGTTATCGCCGGGACAGCCCGGTCGTAACTTTCTTT.

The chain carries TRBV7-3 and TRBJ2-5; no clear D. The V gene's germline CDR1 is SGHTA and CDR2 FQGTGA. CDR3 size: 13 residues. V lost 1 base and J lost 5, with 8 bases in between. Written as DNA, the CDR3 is TGTGCCAGCAGCTTAAGTGCCCGGGAGACCCAGTACTTC. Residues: CASSLSARETQYF.

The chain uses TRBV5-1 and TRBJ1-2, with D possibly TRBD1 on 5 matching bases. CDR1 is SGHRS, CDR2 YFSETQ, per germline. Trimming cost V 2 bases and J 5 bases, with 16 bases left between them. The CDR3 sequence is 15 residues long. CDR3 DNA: TGCGCCAGCAGCTTAGGTTCCCCAGGGTTGTATGGCTACACCTTC. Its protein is CASSLGSPGLYGYTF.

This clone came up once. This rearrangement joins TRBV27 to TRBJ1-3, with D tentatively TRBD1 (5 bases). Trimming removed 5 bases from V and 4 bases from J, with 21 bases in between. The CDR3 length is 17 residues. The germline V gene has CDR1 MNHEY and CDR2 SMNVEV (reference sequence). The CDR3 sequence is CASSRGRDGAAGNTIYF. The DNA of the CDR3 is TGTGCCAGCAGTCGCGGACGGGATGGGGCGGCGGGAAACACCATATATTTT.

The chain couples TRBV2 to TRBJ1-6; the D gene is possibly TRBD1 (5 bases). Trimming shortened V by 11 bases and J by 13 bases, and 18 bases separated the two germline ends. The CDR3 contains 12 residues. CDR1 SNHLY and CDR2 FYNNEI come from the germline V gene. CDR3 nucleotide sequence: TGTGCCGGTCGGGGGTACGGTTCGCCCCTCCACTTT. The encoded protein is CAGRGYGSPLHF.

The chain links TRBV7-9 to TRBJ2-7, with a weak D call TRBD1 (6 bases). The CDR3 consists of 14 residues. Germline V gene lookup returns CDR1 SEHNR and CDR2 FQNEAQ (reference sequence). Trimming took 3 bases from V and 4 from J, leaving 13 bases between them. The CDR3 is CASSLPGGTYEQYF. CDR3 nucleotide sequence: TGTGCCAGCAGCTTGCCTGGGGGCACGTACGAGCAGTACTTC.

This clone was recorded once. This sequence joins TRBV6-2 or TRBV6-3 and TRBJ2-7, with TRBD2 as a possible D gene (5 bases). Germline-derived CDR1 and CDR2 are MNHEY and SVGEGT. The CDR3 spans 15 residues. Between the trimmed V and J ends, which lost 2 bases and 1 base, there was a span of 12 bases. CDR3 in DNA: TGTGCCAGCAGTTACCCCGGACTGGGATCCTACGAGCAGTACTTC. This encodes CASSYPGLGSYEQYF.

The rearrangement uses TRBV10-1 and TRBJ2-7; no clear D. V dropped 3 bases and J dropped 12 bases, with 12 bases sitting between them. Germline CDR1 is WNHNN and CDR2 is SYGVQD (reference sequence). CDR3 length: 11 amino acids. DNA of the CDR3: TGCGCCAGCAGTGACGGTTACGAGTCGTACTTC. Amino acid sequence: CASSDGYESYF.